Included here is one T cell receptor (beta chain) sequence, with context. The antigen is undetermined. The data were taken from a study of CXCR3-negative and CXCR3-positive naive CD8 T cells. Study-wide points: Naive cells that were CXCR3-positive had more hydrophobic TRB CDR3s (compared with CXCR3-negative naive cells).

UMI-labeled 5' RACE yielded the TRB cDNA libraries. TCRdb re-called the 5' RACE reads, yielding one record per CDR3 amino acid sequence without DNA. The sample spans approximately 100,000 distinct CDR3 sequences; the ten largest clones claim 1.1%. Sequenced material: naive CXCR3+ CD8+ T cells from blood. Subset indicated: CD45RO-CCR7+CD27+CD95- naive CD8+ T cells expressing CXCR3 (TNR3+). The sequence was obtained from a human donor in good health. Some clones in this sample may be carry-over from other donors' samples.

The CDR3: CSAETGGRNTEAFF. The chain has TRBV29-1 and TRBJ1-1; the D call from TCRdb, TRBD1, cannot be confirmed without DNA. Germline CDR1 reads SQVTM; CDR2 reads ANQGSEA. The CDR3 covers 14 residues. The full variable domain, with the rest looked up from reference TRBV29-1 and TRBJ1-1, is SAVISQKPSRDICQRGTSLTIQCQVDSQVTMMFWYRQQPGQSLTLIATANQGSEATYESGFVIDKFPISRPNLTFSTLTVSNMSPEDSSIYLCSAETGGRNTEAFFGQGTRLTVV.